These 12 T cell receptor beta chains share one sample of origin, sequenced in a study of OX40 agonist ivuxolimab in advanced cancers. The repertoire was sequenced with immunoSEQ multiplex PCR; TCRdb's copy has only in-frame clones and lacks some. The sample yields around 40,000 clones, roughly 85% seen once. The material sequenced was CD4+ or CD8+ T cells sorted from blood, taken in a trial of the OX40 agonist ivuxolimab. The receptor source for this set is an adult with an advanced solid tumor such as melanoma, head and neck, liver or kidney cancer.

The chain uses TRBV7-2 and TRBJ2-5; 9 nucleotides line up with TRBD2. The CDR3 runs 15 residues. CDR1 and CDR2 from the germline V gene are SGHTA and FQGNSA. Trimming cost V 5 bases and J 4 bases; bases outside gene matches: 8. The CDR3 DNA follows: TGTGCCAGCAGCACCAGCGGGGGGCGAGGAGAGACCCAGTACTTC. Translating it yields CASSTSGGRGETQYF.

This clone showed up just once. The chain is built from TRBV2 and TRBJ2-7; 7 nucleotides agree with TRBD1. V dropped 5 bases and J dropped 1; count of bases not matched to a gene: 5. The germline V gene encodes CDR1 SNHLY and CDR2 FYNNEI. The CDR3 is 14 amino acids. As DNA, the CDR3 is TGTGCCAGCAGTACCGGGACAGTTTCCTACGAGCAGTACTTC. It codes for CASSTGTVSYEQYF.

V usage is TRBV5-5 and J usage is TRBJ1-3, with D unresolved. Trimming took off 0 bases at V and 5 bases at J, with 12 bases between the two ends. The CDR3 loop spans 15 amino acids. Germline V CDR1 and CDR2: SGHKS, YYEKEE (reference sequence). Written as DNA, the CDR3 is TGTGCCAGCAGCTTGGAGATCGGCAGCCGAAACACCATATATTTT. Protein product: CASSLEIGSRNTIYF. Using reference TRBV5-5 and TRBJ1-3 for the parts outside the CDR3, the full variable domain is DAGVTQSPTHLIKTRGQQVTLRCSPISGHKSVSWYQQVLGQGPQFIFQYYEKEERGRGNFPDRFSARQFPNYSSELNVNALLLGDSALYLCASSLEIGSRNTIYFGEGSWLTVV.

The chain is built from TRBV30 and TRBJ2-7, with TRBD2 matching 9 bases. Looked up from germline, CDR1 is GTSNPN and CDR2 is SVGIG (reference sequence). The CDR3 spans 16 residues. J gave up 0 bases and V 0 bases, and 6 bases lay outside the gene matches. The CDR3 DNA follows: TGTGCCTGGAGTGTTTTGTCTAGCGGGGCCTCCTACGAGCAGTACTTC. Its protein product is CAWSVLSSGASYEQYF.

The rearrangement links TRBV18 to TRBJ2-1; 7 bases map to TRBD1. CDR3 size: 16 residues. V was pared by 9 bases and J by 1 base, with 12 bases of the junction left unmatched. Germline V gives CDR1 KGHSH, CDR2 LQKENI. CDR3 in amino acids: CASSRTTGQSYNEQFF. The CDR3 DNA reads as TGTGCCAGTTCAAGGACGACGGGACAGTCCTACAATGAGCAGTTCTTC.

The chain carries TRBV7-3 and TRBJ2-1, with D perhaps TRBD2 (6 bases). Germline V gives CDR1 SGHTA, CDR2 FQGTGA. CDR3 length equals 14 residues. Trimming removed 5 bases at V and 2 bases at J, with 10 bases between. The CDR3 DNA follows: TGTGCCAGCAGCGGCGGCGGGGCCTACAATGAGCAGTTCTTC. It codes for CASSGGGAYNEQFF.

This chain joins TRBV7-8 and TRBJ2-3; 12 bases line up with TRBD2. This CDR3 comprises 16 residues. V shed 5 bases, J shed 3 bases, and the junction held 6 bases outside the gene matches. Germline V lookup: CDR1 SGHVS, CDR2 FQNEAQ. The CDR3 protein is CASSVGLAGPTDTQYF. CDR3 DNA: TGTGCCAGCAGCGTGGGACTAGCGGGTCCGACAGATACGCAGTATTTT.

This chain links TRBV9 with TRBJ2-2; D call uncertain. This CDR3 is 13 amino acids long. Looked up from germline, CDR1 is SGDLS and CDR2 is YYNGEE. Trimming stripped 7 bases from V and 2 bases from J, with 9 bases between. The chain's CDR3 is CASRTDNTGELFF. The CDR3 region has the DNA TGTGCCAGCCGCACCGATAACACCGGGGAGCTGTTTTTT.

The rearrangement links TRBV27 to TRBJ2-5; 10 nucleotides match TRBD1. The CDR3 is 15 residues long. Germline V gives CDR1 MNHEY, CDR2 SMNVEV (reference sequence). V trimming: 5 bases; J trimming: 3 bases; junction bases outside the gene matches: 6. CDR3: CASSRGDRGKETQYF. CDR3 bases: TGTGCCAGCAGTCGTGGGGACAGGGGAAAAGAGACCCAGTACTTC.

This chain links TRBV19 with TRBJ1-2; D is uncertain. The CDR3 has 13 amino acids. V was cut by 6 bases and J by 1 base, with 9 bases left in between. Germline CDR1 reads LNHDA; CDR2 reads SQIVND (reference sequence). CDR3 DNA: TGTGCCAGTAGAGCCGGAGTTAACTATGGCTACACCTTC. Translated, it gives CASRAGVNYGYTF.

The rearrangement uses TRBV28 and TRBJ2-1, with 8 bases matching TRBD1. The length of the CDR3 is 17 residues. Germline CDR1 is MDHEN and CDR2 is SYDVKM. V lost 7 bases to trimming and J lost 7 bases; unmatched junction nucleotides: 18. The CDR3 reads CASTPRYPGTGVNEQFF. The CDR3 DNA sequence: TGTGCCAGCACCCCTAGGTACCCCGGGACAGGAGTAAATGAGCAGTTCTTC.

This sequence joins TRBV19 and TRBJ2-3; 7 nucleotides agree with TRBD1. This CDR3 is 15 amino acids long. With V trimmed by 4 bases and J by 2 bases, 6 bases remained unmatched. Germline CDR1 reads LNHDA; CDR2 reads SQIVND (reference sequence). DNA of the CDR3: TGTGCCAGTAGTACCGGGACAGCGCTCACAGATACGCAGTATTTT. Protein: CASSTGTALTDTQYF.